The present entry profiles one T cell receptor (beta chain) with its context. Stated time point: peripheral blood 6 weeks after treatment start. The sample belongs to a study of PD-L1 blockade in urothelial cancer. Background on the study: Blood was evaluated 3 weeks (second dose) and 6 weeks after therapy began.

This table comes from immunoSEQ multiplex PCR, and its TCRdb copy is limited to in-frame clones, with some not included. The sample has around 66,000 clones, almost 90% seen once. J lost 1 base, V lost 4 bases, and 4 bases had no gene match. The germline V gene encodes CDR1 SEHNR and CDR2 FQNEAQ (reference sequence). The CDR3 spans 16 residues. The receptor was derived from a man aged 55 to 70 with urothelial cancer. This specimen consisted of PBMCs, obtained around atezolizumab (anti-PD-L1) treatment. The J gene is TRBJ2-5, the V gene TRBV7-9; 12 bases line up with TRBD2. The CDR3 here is CASSYGLAGSQETQYF. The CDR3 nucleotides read TGTGCCAGCAGCTACGGACTAGCGGGGTCCCAAGAGACCCAGTACTTC.